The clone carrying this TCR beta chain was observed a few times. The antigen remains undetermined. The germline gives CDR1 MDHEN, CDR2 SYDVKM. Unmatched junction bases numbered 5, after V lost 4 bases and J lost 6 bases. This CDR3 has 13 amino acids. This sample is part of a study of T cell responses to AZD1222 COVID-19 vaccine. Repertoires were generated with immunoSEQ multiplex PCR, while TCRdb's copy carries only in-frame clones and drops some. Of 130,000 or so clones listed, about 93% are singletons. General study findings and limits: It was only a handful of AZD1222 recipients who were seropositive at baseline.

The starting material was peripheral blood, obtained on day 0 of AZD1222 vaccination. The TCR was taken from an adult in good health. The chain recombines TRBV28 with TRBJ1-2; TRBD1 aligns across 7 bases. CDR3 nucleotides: TGTGCCAGCAGTTACAGGGGAAGGAATGGCTACACCTTC. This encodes CASSYRGRNGYTF.